A single sample gave rise to the 11 T cell receptor beta chains below, sequenced in a study of cytomegalovirus exposure and HLA in healthy donors. It was with 60 Vbeta and 13 Jbeta primers that the PCR ran. Clones were sequenced by immunoSEQ multiplex PCR, and TCRdb holds only the in-frame ones, with some missing. The top ten clones hold 1.2% of a sample with fewer than 200,000 clones, roughly 84% of them seen once. The source material was PBMCs. These TCRs come from a girl aged 2 to 10 in good health and CMV-seropositive.

The chain links TRBV19 to TRBJ1-1, with D perhaps matching TRBD1 (5 bases). The germline V gene encodes CDR1 LNHDA and CDR2 SQIVND (reference sequence). Trimming took off 4 bases at V and 6 bases at J, with 18 bases between the two ends. The CDR3 length is 15 residues. CDR3 nucleotide sequence: TGTGCCAGTAGTACCGACGCCGGGGGTCGGGCTGAAGCTTTCTTT. This gives the protein CASSTDAGGRAEAFF. Based on the CDR3 plus reference TRBV19 and TRBJ1-1, the full variable domain is DGGITQSPKYLFRKEGQNVTLSCEQNLNHDAMYWYRQDPGQGLRLIYYSQIVNDFQKGDIAEGYSVSREKKESFPLTVTSAQKNPTAFYLCASSTDAGGRAEAFFGQGTRLTVV.

The table lists this clone with a few counts. This sequence joins TRBV6-1 and TRBJ1-2; the D is unclear. This CDR3 region has 13 residues. With 8 bases removed from V and 5 bases from J, the gap between germline ends came to 15 bases. The germline CDR1 and CDR2 sequences are MNHNS and SASEGT. Here the CDR3 reads CASHIPHQYGYTF. The DNA of the CDR3 is TGTGCCAGCCATATCCCCCATCAGTATGGCTACACCTTC.

About this clone itself: The junction does not match germline at one end; this may be a read error. Other DNA sequences in this specimen translate into the identical CDR3. This chain joins TRBV5-8 and TRBJ1-4; D unclear. This CDR3 has 15 residues. The germline V gene encodes CDR1 SGHTS and CDR2 YDEGEE. The CDR3, as DNA: TGTGCCAGCAGCTTGGGACGGGGTATTAATGAAAAATTGTTTTTT. Amino acid sequence: CASSLGRGINEKLFF.

The J gene is TRBJ2-1, the V gene TRBV2, with 13 bases identical to TRBD2. The length of the CDR3 is 15 residues. The germline V gene has CDR1 SNHLY and CDR2 FYNNEI. Trimming at V came to 7 bases and at J to 6 bases, leaving 6 bases not matched to a gene. CDR3 sequence reads: CASTGLAGASNEQFF. For the CDR3, the DNA is TGTGCCAGCACCGGACTAGCGGGGGCTAGCAATGAGCAGTTCTTC.

The rearrangement links TRBV6-6 to TRBJ1-3; 8 nucleotides agree with TRBD1. The CDR3 is made up of 16 amino acids. After removal of 5 bases from V and 3 bases from J, the junction contained 9 bases not matched to a gene. Germline CDR1 reads MNHNY; CDR2 reads SVGAGI (reference sequence). The CDR3 DNA reads TGTGCCAGCAGTACCGGACAGGGCTTGGGTGGAAACACCATATATTTT. Residues: CASSTGQGLGGNTIYF.

The V gene is TRBV19, the J gene TRBJ2-3; D perhaps matches TRBD1 (6 bases). This CDR3 has 15 amino acids. V was shortened by 1 base and J by 6 bases, with 14 bases between the two germline ends. Germline V gene data show CDR1 as LNHDA and CDR2 as SQIVND (reference sequence). This chain's CDR3 is CASSIVGAPNDTQYF. CDR3 DNA sequence: TGTGCCAGTAGTATAGTGGGGGCGCCGAACGATACGCAGTATTTT. The complete variable domain, with remaining parts taken from reference TRBV19 and TRBJ2-3, reads DGGITQSPKYLFRKEGQNVTLSCEQNLNHDAMYWYRQDPGQGLRLIYYSQIVNDFQKGDIAEGYSVSREKKESFPLTVTSAQKNPTAFYLCASSIVGAPNDTQYFGPGTRLTVL.

The J gene is TRBJ1-6, the V gene TRBV27; a possible D gene is TRBD1 (5 bases). There are 18 residues in the CDR3. The germline V and J ends were trimmed by 8 bases and 6 bases, with 26 bases remaining between them. Germline V gene data show CDR1 as MNHEY and CDR2 as SMNVEV (reference sequence). For the CDR3, the DNA is TGTGCCAGCGGGAGTGCAGGGACTGCGTTACCCGTTAATTCACCCCTCCACTTT. Protein product: CASGSAGTALPVNSPLHF.

The genes are TRBV7-6 and TRBJ2-5; a possible D gene is TRBD2 (5 bases). Trimming pared 5 bases from V and 2 bases from J, leaving 15 bases between. Germline V lookup: CDR1 SGHVS, CDR2 FNYEAQ. The CDR3 is 15 amino acids. CDR3 residues: CASSRRRTLQETQYF. CDR3 nucleotides: TGTGCCAGCAGCAGGCGACGGACTCTGCAAGAGACCCAGTACTTC.

The chain employs TRBV27 and TRBJ2-1; the match to TRBD2 covers 12 bases. CDR1 is MNHEY, CDR2 SMNVEV, per germline (reference sequence). This CDR3 is built from 17 residues. Trimming removed 2 bases from V and 5 bases from J; junction bases left unmatched: 7. The CDR3 reads CASSLSSSGGAHNEQFF. The CDR3 coding sequence is TGTGCCAGCAGTTTAAGTTCTAGCGGGGGGGCTCACAATGAGCAGTTCTTC.

This clone was recorded a few times. This sequence joins TRBV10-3 and TRBJ2-7; D is perhaps TRBD2 (7 bases). The CDR3 runs to 15 residues. CDR1 is ENHRY and CDR2 is SYGVKD in the germline V gene. Deletions cut 3 bases from V and 3 bases from J, with 15 bases between. CDR3 residues: CAISEAGGRVYEQYF. The CDR3 DNA is TGTGCCATCAGTGAAGCCGGGGGGCGAGTCTACGAGCAGTACTTC.

This chain connects TRBV14 to TRBJ2-3, with D possibly TRBD2 on 6 matching bases. From germline, CDR1 is SGHDN and CDR2 FVKESK. V lost 1 base to trimming and J lost 0 bases, with 8 bases between them. This CDR3 is 15 amino acids long. CDR3 bases: TGTGCCAGCAGCCAAGGGAGGGGTAGCACAGATACGCAGTATTTT. Translation gives CASSQGRGSTDTQYF.